Detailed here is one T cell receptor (beta chain). The CDR3 is made up of 18 amino acids. CDR1 SGHRS and CDR2 YFSETQ come from the germline V gene. The V segment lost 3 bases and the J segment 0 bases; nucleotides outside the gene matches: 7. These data are taken from a study of blood T cells in healthy people across ages. Next came a second PCR, run for about 6 to 12 cycles, which used a sample-barcoded 5' primer along with a J-beta primer mix. From the 5' RACE reads, TCRdb called clonotypes with MiXCR, one entry per CDR3 protein. The sample lists around 800,000 distinct CDR3 sequences, under 30% seen once, with about 3% in the top ten. In addition, the sample was reused for a study of T cells of mothers and their children.

The sequencing sample was made of blood. The genes are TRBV5-1 and TRBJ2-5; 14 bases are shared with TRBD2. The TCR comes from a boy under 18 in good health. For the CDR3, the DNA is TGCGCCAGCAGCTCGGGGACTAGCGGGGGCCTGTACCAAGAGACCCAGTACTTC. Amino acid sequence: CASSSGTSGGLYQETQYF. Using reference TRBV5-1 and TRBJ2-5 for the parts outside the CDR3, the full variable domain is KAGVTQTPRYLIKTRGQQVTLSCSPISGHRSVSWYQQTPGQGLQFLFEYFSETQRNKGNFPGRFSGRQFSNSRSEMNVSTLELGDSALYLCASSSGTSGGLYQETQYFGPGTRLLVL.